The rows below give T cell receptor beta chains drawn from one sample of a study of regulatory T cells in long-lasting Graves disease. TCRdb independently ran MiXCR on the multiplex PCR reads; one entry per CDR3 protein. This table holds around 400,000 distinct CDR3 sequences, roughly a fifth found once. The sequencing here drew on peripheral blood mononuclear cells (PBMCs), taken when the disease was refractory, from a patient treated with antithyroid drugs. The source of these receptors is a female donor with Graves disease. Both conserved end residues are part of each CDR3. Fields, in order: V gene, J gene, D gene, clone size, CDR3 protein, CDR3 DNA. A D gene is named only where the DNA matches it firmly. Not every row has a clone size; where given, it reads once, few, many or a size class.

TRBV9,TRBJ2-5,NA,NA,CASSVGRRKETQYF,TGTGCCAGCAGCGTAGGAAGGAGGAAAGAGACCCAGTACTTC
TRBV20-1,TRBJ1-1,TRBD1,few,CSAPSSVTGEETEAFF,TGCAGTGCTCCTTCTTCAGTGACAGGGGAGGAAACTGAAGCTTTCTTT
TRBV5-1,TRBJ2-7,NA,NA,CASSLGLGSYEQYF,TGCGCCAGCAGCTTGGGGTTAGGGTCCTACGAGCAGTACTTC
TRBV2,TRBJ2-1,TRBD2,NA,CASSHFSGRSDEQFF,TGTGCCAGCAGCCATTTTAGCGGGAGAAGCGATGAGCAGTTCTTC
TRBV28,TRBJ2-7,NA,many,CASSYRSGARYEQYF,TGTGCCAGCAGTTACAGGTCAGGGGCCCGCTACGAGCAGTACTTC
TRBV5-1,TRBJ2-7,NA,NA,CASSLDGDLAYEQYF,TGCGCCAGCAGCTTGGACGGGGACCTAGCCTACGAGCAGTACTTC
TRBV28,TRBJ1-5,NA,many,CASSFPRAGFVGNQPQHF,TGTGCCAGCAGTTTTCCCAGGGCTGGTTTTGTAGGCAATCAGCCCCAGCATTTT
TRBV19,TRBJ2-2,NA,NA,CASEGIGGTGELFF,TGTGCCAGTGAGGGAATTGGCGGCACCGGGGAGCTGTTTTTT
TRBV29-1,TRBJ1-2,TRBD1,few,CSVEDPTGQGPANYGYTF,TGCAGCGTTGAAGATCCGACCGGACAGGGGCCCGCTAACTATGGCTACACCTTC
TRBV12-3/TRBV12-4,TRBJ1-5,NA,many,CASSPARTENQPQHF,TGTGCCAGCAGCCCGGCCCGGACGGAGAATCAGCCCCAGCATTTT
TRBV7-9,TRBJ2-3,NA,few,CASSLLDGPDTQYF,TGTGCCAGCAGCTTACTTGACGGCCCAGATACGCAGTATTTT
TRBV20-1,TRBJ2-7,TRBD2,few,CSASHYLVVAGTYEQYF,TGCAGTGCTTCACACTACCTCGTGGTAGCGGGAACCTACGAGCAGTACTTC
TRBV5-4,TRBJ1-2,NA,few,CASSLVAGNYGYTF,TGTGCCAGCAGCTTGGTCGCAGGGAACTATGGCTACACCTTC
TRBV6-5,TRBJ1-1,NA,many,CASSYLRTTLNTEAFF,TGTGCCAGCAGTTACCTACGAACCACCTTAAACACTGAAGCTTTCTTT
TRBV5-4,TRBJ2-5,NA,many,CASSEASETQYF,TGTGCCAGCAGCGAGGCTTCAGAGACCCAGTACTTC
TRBV27,TRBJ2-1,NA,NA,CASRLSGLSYNEQFF,TGTGCCAGCAGACTTAGCGGCTTATCCTACAATGAGCAGTTCTTC
TRBV28,TRBJ1-2,NA,many,CASSAWGGRDYGYTF,TGTGCCAGCAGTGCCTGGGGTGGCAGGGACTATGGCTACACCTTC
TRBV19,TRBJ2-5,TRBD2,NA,CASSIGVVAGAETQYF,TGTGCCAGTAGTATAGGGGTCGTAGCGGGAGCAGAGACCCAGTACTTC
TRBV18,TRBJ2-2,NA,NA,CASSPESRTGELFF,TGTGCCAGCTCACCAGAGTCTAGGACCGGGGAGCTGTTTTTT
TRBV20-1,TRBJ1-5,NA,NA,CSARPRNQPQHF,TGCAGTGCCCGCCCCAGAAATCAGCCCCAGCATTTT
TRBV12-3/TRBV12-4,TRBJ1-5,NA,NA,CASSLTGNYQPQHF,TGTGCCAGCAGTTTAACAGGGAACTATCAGCCCCAGCATTTT
TRBV12-3/TRBV12-4,TRBJ1-2,TRBD1,many,CASSLTGAYGYTF,TGTGCCAGCAGTTTGACAGGGGCCTATGGCTACACCTTC
TRBV6-1,TRBJ1-1,NA,few,CASMQWGITEAFF,TGTGCCAGCATGCAATGGGGGATCACTGAAGCTTTCTTT
TRBV28,TRBJ2-4,TRBD2,many,CASSLVAGRGTKNIQYF,TGTGCCAGCAGTTTAGTGGCAGGGAGGGGAACCAAAAACATTCAGTACTTC
TRBV28,TRBJ1-1,NA,many,CASRLWRDNAEAFF,TGTGCCAGCAGGCTTTGGAGGGACAACGCTGAAGCTTTCTTT
TRBV11-2,TRBJ2-7,TRBD2,few,CASSLGLAGDNEQYF,TGTGCCAGCAGCTTAGGACTAGCGGGAGACAACGAGCAGTACTTC
TRBV12-3/TRBV12-4,TRBJ2-3,NA,NA,CASTLEGGASTDTQYF,TGTGCCAGCACCTTGGAAGGGGGAGCTAGCACAGATACGCAGTATTTT
TRBV7-9,TRBJ2-7,NA,many,CASSLGPGKSYEQYF,TGTGCCAGCAGCTTAGGGCCAGGGAAATCCTACGAGCAGTACTTC
TRBV12-3/TRBV12-4,TRBJ2-7,NA,many,CASSSTSYEQYF,TGTGCCAGCAGTTCAACTTCCTACGAGCAGTACTTC
TRBV24-1,TRBJ2-5,TRBD2,few,CATSVSTSARQETQYF,TGTGCCACCAGTGTGAGCACTAGCGCCCGCCAAGAGACCCAGTACTTC
TRBV18,TRBJ1-1,NA,many,CASSSPGPIGAFF,TGTGCCAGCTCATCCCCGGGCCCCATAGGAGCTTTCTTT
TRBV27,TRBJ1-4,NA,NA,CASSLSSGGATNEKLFF,TGTGCCAGCAGTTTATCGTCGGGGGGAGCAACTAATGAAAAACTGTTTTTT
TRBV18,TRBJ2-5,TRBD1,many,CASSLNAGQGETQYF,TGTGCCAGCTCACTCAATGCCGGACAGGGAGAGACCCAGTACTTC
TRBV2,TRBJ2-1,NA,NA,CASRRDASYNEQFF,TGTGCCAGCAGGAGGGACGCTTCCTACAATGAGCAGTTCTTC
TRBV3-1,TRBJ2-7,TRBD2,few,CASSHEGTSGAYEQYF,TGTGCCAGCAGCCATGAAGGGACTAGCGGGGCCTACGAGCAGTACTTC
TRBV6-1,TRBJ2-7,TRBD1,NA,CASSTRDSVNYEQYF,TGTGCCAGCAGTACCCGGGACAGTGTTAACTACGAGCAGTACTTC
TRBV7-7,TRBJ2-1,TRBD2,NA,CASSLGKGSGGNEQFF,TGTGCTAGCAGTCTCGGAAAGGGTAGCGGGGGCAATGAGCAGTTCTTC
TRBV5-1,TRBJ1-4,NA,few,CASSPAGGNLAEKLFF,TGCGCCAGCAGCCCGGCGGGGGGAAACTTGGCTGAAAAACTGTTTTTT
TRBV10-3,TRBJ2-2,TRBD1,NA,CAISERDRAGTGELFF,TGTGCCATCAGTGAGCGGGACAGGGCGGGCACCGGGGAGCTGTTTTTT
TRBV28,TRBJ1-1,NA,many,CASSLWGNSDEAFF,TGTGCCAGCAGTTTATGGGGGAATAGTGATGAAGCTTTCTTT
TRBV2,TRBJ2-7,TRBD1,NA,CASSLPPPGTGGDYEQYF,TGTGCCAGCAGTCTTCCCCCACCCGGGACAGGGGGCGACTACGAGCAGTACTTC
TRBV27,TRBJ2-7,TRBD1,NA,CASSSAGTGYEQYF,TGTGCCAGCAGTTCCGCCGGGACAGGGTACGAGCAGTACTTC
TRBV27,TRBJ1-6,NA,few,CASGPHIDNSPLHF,TGTGCCAGCGGCCCCCACATAGATAATTCACCCCTCCACTTT
TRBV27,TRBJ1-5,NA,few,CASSVTSTGWRSRPQHF,TGTGCCAGCAGCGTCACCTCCACAGGGTGGAGATCACGGCCCCAGCATTTT
TRBV6-5,TRBJ2-7,TRBD2,NA,CASSYGSGFGEQYF,TGTGCCAGCAGTTACGGTAGCGGGTTCGGCGAGCAGTACTTC
TRBV7-2,TRBJ2-7,NA,few,CASSSVPQGEQYF,TGTGCCAGCAGCTCGGTCCCCCAAGGGGAGCAGTACTTC
TRBV6-4,TRBJ1-2,NA,NA,CASSSNRVNYGYTF,TGTGCCAGCAGTTCCAACAGGGTAAACTATGGCTACACCTTC
TRBV9,TRBJ2-2,TRBD2,NA,CASSRTSGSGTGELFF,TGTGCCAGCAGCCGAACTAGCGGGAGTGGCACCGGGGAGCTGTTTTTT
TRBV2,TRBJ2-7,TRBD1,many,CASRELTGTEDYEQYF,TGTGCCAGCAGGGAACTTACCGGGACAGAAGATTACGAGCAGTACTTC
TRBV2,TRBJ1-5,TRBD1,many,CASDDRGINQPQHF,TGTGCCAGCGACGACAGGGGTATTAATCAGCCCCAGCATTTT
TRBV20-1,TRBJ2-5,NA,few,CSARNIEVWETQYF,TGCAGTGCTAGGAATATCGAGGTCTGGGAGACCCAGTACTTC
TRBV12-3/TRBV12-4,TRBJ2-5,NA,many,CASSLVKQETQYF,TGTGCCAGCAGTTTAGTAAAACAAGAGACCCAGTACTTC
TRBV2,TRBJ2-4,NA,NA,CASRDWTASQNIQYF,TGTGCCAGCAGGGATTGGACAGCATCTCAAAACATTCAGTACTTC